The text below deals with one T cell receptor (beta chain). These data belong to a study of CD8+CD57+ T cells in acquired aplastic anemia. The CDR3 has 14 amino acids. CDR1 is SGHRS, CDR2 YFSETQ, per germline. V shed 4 bases, J shed 3 bases, and the junction held 7 bases outside the gene matches. TCR beta VDJ and CDR3 profiling used genomic DNA as template. TCRdb analysed the reads with MiXCR anew, one entry per CDR3 protein. This sample yields 150,000 to 200,000 distinct CDR3 sequences, of which over 60% are seen a single time; 46% belongs to the top ten. The receptor comes from a human donor with severe aplastic anemia or a healthy control (not recorded which). What was sequenced was sorted CD4+, CD8+, or CD8+CD57+ T cells (not recorded which) from PBMCs. The rearrangement links TRBV5-1 to TRBJ2-7; 7 positions match TRBD2. The CDR3 spells CASSPGAGDYEQYF. In DNA form, the CDR3 reads TGCGCCAGCAGCCCCGGGGCGGGGGACTACGAGCAGTACTTC.